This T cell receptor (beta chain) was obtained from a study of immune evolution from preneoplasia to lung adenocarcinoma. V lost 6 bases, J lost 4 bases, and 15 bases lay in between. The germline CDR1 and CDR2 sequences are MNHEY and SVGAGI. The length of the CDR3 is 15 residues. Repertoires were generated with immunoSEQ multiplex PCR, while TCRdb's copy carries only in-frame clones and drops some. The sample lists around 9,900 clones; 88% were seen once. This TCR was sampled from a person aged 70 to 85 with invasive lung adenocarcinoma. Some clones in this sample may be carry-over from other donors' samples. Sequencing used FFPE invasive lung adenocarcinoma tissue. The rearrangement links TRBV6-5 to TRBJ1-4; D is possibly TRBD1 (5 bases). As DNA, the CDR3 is TGTGCCAGCAGAACCCTGGTCAGGGATAATGAAAAACTGTTTTTT. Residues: CASRTLVRDNEKLFF.